This is a list of T cell receptor beta chains from one sample in a study of human T cells and chemical hapten exposure. A single record per CDR3 protein comes from TCRdb applying MiXCR to the RACE reads. Found here are over 85,000 distinct CDR3 sequences, less than 14% of them singletons; the top ten hold 3.1%. The specimen comprised whole blood, sampled in connection with sensitization to the hapten diphenylcyclopropenone (DPC). Source of these receptors: a woman aged 60 to 75 with alopecia areata. Some clones in this sample may be carry-over from other donors' samples. Each CDR3 is given with its conserved first and last residue. The D gene is left open where the match is weak. A row's size may be missing; if present it is once, few, many or a size class.

abundance,v_gene,d_gene,j_gene,CDR3aa,CDR3nt
few,TRBV10-1,NA,TRBJ2-2,CASSEGADYTGELFF,TGCGCCAGCAGTGAGGGGGCGGATTACACCGGGGAGCTGTTTTTT
NA,TRBV5-5,NA,TRBJ1-2,CASSLGQGDGYTF,TGTGCCAGCAGCTTGGGGCAGGGTGATGGCTACACCTTC
many,TRBV20-1,NA,TRBJ1-5,CSAPPVNGNQPQHF,TGCAGTGCCCCCCCTGTGAACGGCAATCAGCCCCAGCATTTT
many,TRBV7-4,NA,TRBJ1-5,CASSLACFEHNQPQHF,TGTGCCAGCAGCTTAGCGTGTTTTGAACACAATCAGCCCCAGCATTTT
many,TRBV6-6,TRBD1,TRBJ1-4,CASSYGGGNEKLFF,TGTGCCAGCAGTTACGGAGGGGGCAACGAAAAACTGTTTTTT
many,TRBV30,NA,TRBJ2-7,CAWSSQGIHEQYF,TGTGCCTGGAGTTCCCAGGGCATCCACGAGCAGTACTTC
NA,TRBV5-1,TRBD2,TRBJ2-5,CASSSLAGGPETQYF,TGCGCCAGCAGCTCCCTAGCGGGCGGCCCAGAGACCCAGTACTTC
many,TRBV25-1,NA,TRBJ1-1,CASGKTGNTEAFF,TGTGCCAGCGGAAAAACAGGAAACACTGAAGCTTTCTTT
few,TRBV12-5,TRBD1,TRBJ2-7,CASAPDRGYEQYF,TGTGCTAGTGCCCCGGACAGGGGTTACGAGCAGTACTTC
many,TRBV7-6,TRBD1,TRBJ2-1,CASSLARGQGRNEQFF,TGTGCCAGCAGCTTAGCCAGGGGGCAGGGTAGGAATGAGCAGTTCTTC